A single T cell receptor beta chain is shown here with its context. No antigen is known for it. This sample was taken from a study of cytomegalovirus exposure and HLA in healthy donors. V was pared by 4 bases and J by 7 bases, with 14 bases between. CDR1 is SGDLS, CDR2 YYNGEE, per germline. The CDR3 spans 14 residues. Primers: 60 Vbeta forward and 13 Jbeta reverse. The repertoire was sequenced with immunoSEQ multiplex PCR; TCRdb's copy has only in-frame clones and lacks some. Of more than 150,000 clones listed, roughly 80% are singletons. General study findings and limits: TCR beta sequences reportedly predicted the HLA-A and HLA-B alleles of most subjects accurately. Earlier analysis looked at TCR beta V segments, and most were productive about 87% or about 30% of the time. It was reported in a later analysis that an Asian-associated ancestry cluster showed fewer N-insertions than the roughly 710-donor mean.

The sequence derives from a man in his forties in good health and CMV-seropositive. Sequences were obtained from PBMCs. This sequence joins TRBV9 and TRBJ2-2; D gene unclear. CDR3 sequence (DNA): TGTGCCAGCAGCCTTAATGAAATGCGCGGGGAGCTGTTTTTT. Protein: CASSLNEMRGELFF.